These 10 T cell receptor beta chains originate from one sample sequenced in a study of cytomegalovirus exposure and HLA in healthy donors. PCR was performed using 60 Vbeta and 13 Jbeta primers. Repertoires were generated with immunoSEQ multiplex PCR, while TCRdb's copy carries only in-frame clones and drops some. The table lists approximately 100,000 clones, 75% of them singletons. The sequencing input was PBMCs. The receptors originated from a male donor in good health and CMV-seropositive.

The CDR3: CASSMMASTDTQYF. DNA for the CDR3: TGTGCCAGTAGTATGATGGCCAGCACAGATACGCAGTATTTT. The chain couples TRBV19 to TRBJ2-3; D is uncertain. CDR3 length: 14 amino acids. V lost 3 bases, J lost 0 bases, and 7 bases lay in between. The germline V gene encodes CDR1 LNHDA and CDR2 SQIVND (reference sequence).

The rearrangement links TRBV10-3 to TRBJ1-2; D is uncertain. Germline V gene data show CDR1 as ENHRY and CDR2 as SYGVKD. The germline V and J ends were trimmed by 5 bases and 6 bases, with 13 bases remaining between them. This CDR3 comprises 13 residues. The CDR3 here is CAISFQEADGYTF. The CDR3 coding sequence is TGTGCCATCAGTTTTCAGGAGGCGGATGGCTACACCTTC.

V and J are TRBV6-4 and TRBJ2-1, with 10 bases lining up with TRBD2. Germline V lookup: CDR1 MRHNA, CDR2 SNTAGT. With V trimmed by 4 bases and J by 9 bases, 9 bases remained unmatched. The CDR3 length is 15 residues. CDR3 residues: CASSVYVTSGAEQFF. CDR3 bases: TGTGCCAGCAGTGTCTACGTAACTAGCGGGGCTGAGCAGTTCTTC.

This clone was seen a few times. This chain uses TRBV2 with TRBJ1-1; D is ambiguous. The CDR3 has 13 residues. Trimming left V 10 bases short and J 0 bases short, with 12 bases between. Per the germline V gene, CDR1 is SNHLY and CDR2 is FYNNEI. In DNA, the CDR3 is TGTGCCATAATCGGCGGAATGAACACTGAAGCTTTCTTT. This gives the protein CAIIGGMNTEAFF.

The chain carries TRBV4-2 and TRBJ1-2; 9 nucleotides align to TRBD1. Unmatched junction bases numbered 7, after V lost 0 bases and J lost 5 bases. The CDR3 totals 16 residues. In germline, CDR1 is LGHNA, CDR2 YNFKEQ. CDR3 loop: CASSQDSGTGKYGYTF. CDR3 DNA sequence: TGTGCCAGCAGCCAAGATTCCGGGACAGGGAAATATGGCTACACCTTC.

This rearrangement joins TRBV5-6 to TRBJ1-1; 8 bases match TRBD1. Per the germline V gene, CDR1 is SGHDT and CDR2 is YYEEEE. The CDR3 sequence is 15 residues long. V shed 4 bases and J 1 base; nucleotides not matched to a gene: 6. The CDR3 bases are TGTGCCAGCAGCCCAACAGGGGGGGAGAACACTGAAGCTTTCTTT. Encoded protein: CASSPTGGENTEAFF.

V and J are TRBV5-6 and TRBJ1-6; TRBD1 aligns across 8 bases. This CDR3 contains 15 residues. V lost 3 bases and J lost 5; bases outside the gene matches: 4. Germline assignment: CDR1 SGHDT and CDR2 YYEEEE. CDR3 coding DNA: TGTGCCAGCAGCTACCGGACAGGGAATAATTCACCCCTCCACTTT. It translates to CASSYRTGNNSPLHF.

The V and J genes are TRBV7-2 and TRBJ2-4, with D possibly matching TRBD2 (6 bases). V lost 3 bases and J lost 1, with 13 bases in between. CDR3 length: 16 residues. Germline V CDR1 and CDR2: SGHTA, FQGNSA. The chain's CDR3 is CASSLEGRLAKNIQYF. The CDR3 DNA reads TGTGCCAGCAGCTTGGAGGGCCGGTTGGCCAAAAACATTCAGTACTTC.

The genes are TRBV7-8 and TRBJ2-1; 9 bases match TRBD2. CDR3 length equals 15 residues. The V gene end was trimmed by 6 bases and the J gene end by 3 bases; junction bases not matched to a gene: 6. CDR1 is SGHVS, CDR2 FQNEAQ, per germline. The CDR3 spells CASSPGLAVYNEQFF. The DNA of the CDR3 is TGTGCCAGCAGTCCGGGACTAGCAGTCTACAATGAGCAGTTCTTC.

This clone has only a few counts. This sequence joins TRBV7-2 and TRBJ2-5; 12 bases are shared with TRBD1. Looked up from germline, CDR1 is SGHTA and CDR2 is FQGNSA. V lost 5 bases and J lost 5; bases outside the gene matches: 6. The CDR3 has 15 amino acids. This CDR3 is CASSGGTGGRETQYF. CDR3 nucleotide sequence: TGTGCCAGCAGCGGGGGGACAGGGGGCAGGGAGACCCAGTACTTC. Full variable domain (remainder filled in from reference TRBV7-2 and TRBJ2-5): GAGVSQSPSNKVTEKGKDVELRCDPISGHTALYWYRQSLGQGLEFLIYFQGNSAPDKSGLPSDRFSAERTGGSVSTLTIQRTQQEDSAVYLCASSGGTGGRETQYFGPGTRLLVL.